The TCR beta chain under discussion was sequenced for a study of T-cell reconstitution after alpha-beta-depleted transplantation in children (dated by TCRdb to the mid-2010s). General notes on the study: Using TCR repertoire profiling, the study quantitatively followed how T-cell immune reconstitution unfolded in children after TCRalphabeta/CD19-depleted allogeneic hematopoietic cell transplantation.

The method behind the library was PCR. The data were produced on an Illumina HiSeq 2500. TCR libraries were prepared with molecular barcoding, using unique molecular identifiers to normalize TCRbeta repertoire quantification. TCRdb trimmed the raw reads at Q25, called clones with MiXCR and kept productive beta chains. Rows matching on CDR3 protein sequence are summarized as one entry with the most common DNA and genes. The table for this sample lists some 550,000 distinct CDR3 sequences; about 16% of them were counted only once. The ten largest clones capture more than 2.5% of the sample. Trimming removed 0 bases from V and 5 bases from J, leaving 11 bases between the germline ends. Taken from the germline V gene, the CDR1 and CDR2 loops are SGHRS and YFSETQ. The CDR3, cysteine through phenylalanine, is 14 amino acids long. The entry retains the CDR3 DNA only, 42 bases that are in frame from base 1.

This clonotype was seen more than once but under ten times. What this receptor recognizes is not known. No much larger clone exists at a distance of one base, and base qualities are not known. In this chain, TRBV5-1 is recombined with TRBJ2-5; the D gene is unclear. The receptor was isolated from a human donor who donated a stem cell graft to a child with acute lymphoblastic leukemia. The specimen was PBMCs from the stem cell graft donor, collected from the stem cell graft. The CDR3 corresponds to CASSLDSVEETQYF. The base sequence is TGCGCCAGCAGCTTGGACAGCGTGGAGGAGACCCAGTACTTC.